A single sample gave rise to the 25 T cell receptor beta chains below, sequenced in a study of shared clonotypes between healthy human individuals. Positive CCR7 selection of CD45RO-negative cells yielded the naive CD8 cells, and terminally differentiated effector memory CD45RA+ cells were excluded. Clones were sequenced by immunoSEQ multiplex PCR, and TCRdb holds only the in-frame ones, with some missing. The sample yields 1.5 million to 2.5 million clones, about 95% seen once. Sequencing was performed on naive CD8+ T cells sorted from blood. These receptors all come from a man aged 18-30 years in good health.

The chain links TRBV2 to TRBJ2-3; 12 positions match TRBD1. The CDR3 is 16 amino acids. Losses at the gene ends were 4 bases for V and 7 bases for J; bases not matched to a gene: 9. The germline gives CDR1 SNHLY, CDR2 FYNNEI. As DNA, the CDR3 is TGTGCCAGCAGTGCAATCGGGACAGGGGGCGCGTATACGCAGTATTTT. This codes for CASSAIGTGGAYTQYF.

The chain is built from TRBV10-3 and TRBJ2-5; D unclear. This CDR3 spans 13 amino acids. The V and J ends lost 5 bases and 5 bases respectively, with 12 bases between them. The germline gives CDR1 ENHRY, CDR2 SYGVKD. CDR3 amino acids: CAISLGIGETQYF. The DNA for the CDR3 is TGTGCCATCAGTCTGGGGATAGGGGAGACCCAGTACTTC.

The chain has TRBV5-1 and TRBJ2-7; 11 bases fit TRBD2. The trim removed 2 bases at V and 0 bases at J, leaving 1 base unmatched. The germline V gene encodes CDR1 SGHRS and CDR2 YFSETQ. The CDR3 is 15 residues long. The CDR3 protein is CASSFGTSGSYEQYF. DNA of the CDR3: TGCGCCAGCAGCTTCGGGACTAGCGGCTCCTACGAGCAGTACTTC.

The chain carries TRBV10-2 and TRBJ2-7; 9 bases align to TRBD2. CDR1 is WSHSY and CDR2 is SAAADI in the germline V gene. V lost 2 bases to trimming and J lost 2 bases; unmatched junction nucleotides: 1. The CDR3 runs to 14 residues. In nucleotides, the CDR3 is TGCGCCAGCAGTGAGGGCGGGGGGGCCTACGAGCAGTACTTC. It yields the protein CASSEGGGAYEQYF.

This chain links TRBV18 with TRBJ1-1, with 9 bases fitting TRBD1. The germline V gene encodes CDR1 KGHSH and CDR2 LQKENI. The CDR3 spans 15 residues. V lost 3 bases to trimming and J lost 4 bases; unmatched junction nucleotides: 6. The CDR3 region has the DNA TGTGCCAGCTCACCTCTGGACAGGGGTGGCACTGAAGCTTTCTTT. Amino acids: CASSPLDRGGTEAFF.

The chain employs TRBV9 and TRBJ2-3; D is possibly TRBD1 (5 bases). The CDR3 is made up of 14 amino acids. Trimming took 3 bases from V and 5 from J, leaving 13 bases between them. Germline V gene lookup returns CDR1 SGDLS and CDR2 YYNGEE. The CDR3 loop reads CASSAIEQGDTQYF. DNA of the CDR3: TGTGCCAGCAGCGCCATAGAGCAGGGAGATACGCAGTATTTT. The full variable domain, completed using reference TRBV9 and TRBJ2-3, is DSGVTQTPKHLITATGQRVTLRCSPRSGDLSVYWYQQSLDQGLQFLIQYYNGEERAKGNILERFSAQQFPDLHSELNLSSLELGDSALYFCASSAIEQGDTQYFGPGTRLTVL.

The chain couples TRBV27 to TRBJ2-7, with TRBD1 identical over 8 bases. The V gene's germline CDR1 is MNHEY and CDR2 SMNVEV (reference sequence). The J segment lost 3 bases and the V segment lost 2 bases, leaving 6 bases of the junction unmatched. The CDR3 is made up of 15 amino acids. The CDR3 nucleotides read TGTGCCAGCAGTTTAGGGACAGGTGAGGGCTACGAGCAGTACTTC. Encoded protein: CASSLGTGEGYEQYF.

J is TRBJ2-7 and V is TRBV13; D perhaps matches TRBD1 (6 bases). Germline V lookup: CDR1 PRHDT, CDR2 FYEKMQ (reference sequence). The CDR3 extends over 14 amino acids. The V and J ends lost 5 bases and 2 bases respectively, with 13 bases between them. The CDR3 sequence: CASSVDRRPYEQYF. DNA of the CDR3: TGTGCCAGCAGCGTTGACAGGCGCCCCTACGAGCAGTACTTC.

This chain joins TRBV2 and TRBJ2-2; perhaps TRBD1 as D (5 bases). CDR3 length: 17 amino acids. The V gene lost 2 bases and the J gene lost 3 bases, with 16 bases spanning the gap. CDR1 and CDR2 from the germline V gene are SNHLY and FYNNEI. CDR3 in DNA: TGTGCCAGCAGTGAACCGGACAAACTCAGGGACACCGGGGAGCTGTTTTTT. This gives the protein CASSEPDKLRDTGELFF.

Points on this clone: Other DNA sequences from this sample encode an identical CDR3 as well. The rearrangement joins TRBV5-4 to TRBJ2-1; no definite D call. CDR1 is SGHNT and CDR2 is YYREEE in the germline V gene (reference sequence). With 3 bases removed from V and 9 bases from J, the gap between germline ends came to 7 bases. This CDR3 contains 11 residues. The CDR3 protein is CASSSDGEQFF. The CDR3 DNA reads TGTGCCAGCAGCTCAGACGGTGAGCAGTTCTTC.

V is TRBV2 and J is TRBJ1-2; D is unresolved. Germline CDR1 reads SNHLY; CDR2 reads FYNNEI. This CDR3 region has 11 residues. V lost 6 bases and J 6 bases, leaving 8 bases between the germline ends. The CDR3 region has the DNA TGTGCCAGCAGAATCCCGGATGGCTACACCTTC. Encoded protein: CASRIPDGYTF.

A single count supports this clone. The J gene is TRBJ2-7, the V gene TRBV4-3; 7 bases line up with TRBD1. The V segment lost 0 bases and the J segment 3 bases; nucleotides outside the gene matches: 8. This CDR3 is built from 16 residues. Germline values: CDR1 LGHNA, CDR2 YSLEER. CDR3 nucleotide sequence: TGCGCCAGCAGCCAAGAAGCGACAGGGACCTTCTACGAGCAGTACTTC. Its protein is CASSQEATGTFYEQYF.

This chain connects TRBV4-3 to TRBJ2-7; D may be TRBD2 (5 bases). Per germline, CDR1 LGHNA and CDR2 YSLEER. The CDR3 length is 16 residues. V shed 0 bases and J shed 3 bases, with 15 bases lying between them. The CDR3 protein is CASSQDRGSASYEQYF. Written as DNA, the CDR3 is TGCGCCAGCAGCCAAGATCGGGGTAGCGCGAGCTACGAGCAGTACTTC.

This chain links TRBV5-8 with TRBJ1-1; D ambiguous. Germline loops: CDR1 SGHTS, CDR2 YDEGEE. V was trimmed by 7 bases and J by 0 bases, leaving 13 bases between them. The CDR3 has 14 amino acids. The CDR3 nucleotides are TGTGCCAGCGGCGAACAGTTTTTGAACACTGAAGCTTTCTTT. The encoded protein is CASGEQFLNTEAFF.

This clone was counted once. The chain carries TRBV30 and TRBJ1-3; D call uncertain. V lost 7 bases, J lost 0 bases, and 4 bases lay in between. Germline CDR1 and CDR2: GTSNPN and SVGIG (reference sequence). This CDR3 spans 11 amino acids. Written as DNA, the CDR3 is TGTGCCTCCTCCTCTGGAAACACCATATATTTT. Amino acid sequence: CASSSGNTIYF. Variable domain in full (rest from reference TRBV30 and TRBJ1-3): SQTIHQWPATLVQPVGSPLSLECTVEGTSNPNLYWYRQAAGRGLQLLFYSVGIGQISSEVPQNLSASRPQDRQFILSSKKLLLSDSGFYLCASSSGNTIYFGEGSWLTVV.

This chain links TRBV19 with TRBJ1-1, with 9 nucleotides matching TRBD1. Germline values: CDR1 LNHDA, CDR2 SQIVND (reference sequence). The CDR3 length is 13 residues. The V segment lost 3 bases and the J segment 6 bases; nucleotides outside the gene matches: 2. The CDR3 here is CASSMGQGSEAFF. The DNA of the CDR3 is TGTGCCAGTAGTATGGGACAGGGCTCTGAAGCTTTCTTT.

This chain uses TRBV6-5 with TRBJ1-1; perhaps TRBD1 as D (5 bases). The germline CDR1 and CDR2 sequences are MNHEY and SVGAGI. V dropped 5 bases and J dropped 7 bases, with 11 bases sitting between them. CDR3 length: 12 amino acids. Here the CDR3 reads CASSRDGSEAFF. CDR3 DNA: TGTGCCAGCAGTCGGGACGGAAGTGAAGCTTTCTTT.

This clone was seen only once. This sequence joins TRBV5-1 and TRBJ2-3, with a weak D call TRBD2 (6 bases). The V and J ends lost 0 bases and 3 bases respectively, with 14 bases between them. CDR3 length: 16 amino acids. Germline V gene data show CDR1 as SGHRS and CDR2 as YFSETQ. CDR3 loop: CASSLGPPAGTDTQYF. The CDR3 nucleotides read TGCGCCAGCAGCTTGGGCCCCCCCGCGGGGACAGATACGCAGTATTTT.

The chain recombines TRBV4-2 with TRBJ2-3; the match to TRBD2 covers 8 bases. This CDR3 has 13 residues. The germline V gene has CDR1 LGHNA and CDR2 YNFKEQ. Trimming cost V 10 bases and J 2 bases; bases outside gene matches: 5. CDR3 sequence: CATAGGITDTQYF. The CDR3 DNA is TGTGCCACCGCGGGGGGAATCACAGATACGCAGTATTTT.

The chain recombines TRBV4-2 with TRBJ2-5, with D possibly being TRBD1 (5 bases). V was trimmed by 1 base and J by 3 bases, leaving 9 bases between them. This CDR3 is built from 14 residues. The germline V gene has CDR1 LGHNA and CDR2 YNFKEQ. CDR3 nucleotide sequence: TGTGCCAGCAGCCAAGTAGGGGATAAAGAGACCCAGTACTTC. Protein product: CASSQVGDKETQYF.

The chain joins TRBV6-5 to TRBJ2-7; possible D gene TRBD2, 5 bases. The CDR3 spans 15 residues. Germline CDR1 MNHEY, CDR2 SVGAGI. The V and J ends lost 5 bases and 2 bases respectively, with 16 bases between them. The CDR3 reads CASSTDTGKAYEQYF. CDR3 bases: TGTGCCAGCAGTACAGATACGGGGAAGGCCTACGAGCAGTACTTC.

The chain combines TRBV6-5 with TRBJ1-2; D possibly corresponds to TRBD1 (6 bases). CDR1 is MNHEY and CDR2 is SVGAGI in the germline V gene. The length of the CDR3 is 15 residues. The V end lost 7 bases, the J end lost 4 bases, and 19 bases lay between the germline ends. The CDR3: CASKVTGTPIYGYTF. The CDR3 DNA reads as TGTGCCAGCAAAGTCACCGGGACACCGATCTATGGCTACACCTTC.

The V and J genes are TRBV7-6 and TRBJ2-5; TRBD2 matches 7 bases. Germline loops: CDR1 SGHVS, CDR2 FNYEAQ. CDR3 length: 16 residues. V lost 4 bases, J lost 4 bases, and 12 bases stayed unmatched. Here the CDR3 DNA reads TGTGCCAGCAGCTCCCTGACGGGCGGGAGCTTAGAGACCCAGTACTTC. Protein sequence: CASSSLTGGSLETQYF.

The V and J genes are TRBV27 and TRBJ2-7; tentative D call: TRBD1 (5 bases). The CDR3 sequence is 14 residues long. Trimming removed 5 bases at V and 4 bases at J, with 15 bases between. CDR1 and CDR2 from the germline V gene are MNHEY and SMNVEV (reference sequence). CDR3 in amino acids: CASSPTTDNYEQYF. The CDR3 region has the DNA TGTGCCAGCAGTCCGACGACAGATAATTACGAGCAGTACTTC.

This clone was recorded once. This sample includes further DNA sequences coding for the same CDR3. The rearrangement uses TRBV7-9 and TRBJ1-1; 8 positions agree with TRBD1. The ends lost 1 base at V and 6 bases at J; junction bases unmatched: 7. Germline CDR1 SEHNR, CDR2 FQNEAQ (reference sequence). The CDR3 runs to 15 residues. CDR3 loop: CASSLVGQGVPEAFF. Written as DNA, the CDR3 is TGTGCCAGCAGCTTAGTAGGACAGGGAGTCCCTGAAGCTTTCTTT.